The clone carrying this T cell receptor (beta chain) was counted many times. This sample is drawn from a study of CD8 T cells in ankylosing spondylitis. V shed 3 bases, J shed 8 bases, and the junction held 5 bases outside the gene matches. The CDR3 totals 13 residues. TCRdb recomputed calls from the 5' RACE reads with MiXCR, one row per CDR3 protein. The sample contains about 140,000 distinct CDR3 sequences, roughly 7.7% of which appear only once. This TCR came from a male donor with ankylosing spondylitis. The chain employs TRBV12-3 or TRBV12-4 and TRBJ1-2, with 8 bases matching TRBD1. Sequencing was carried out using synovial fluid, either unsorted or a sorted T cell fraction (not recorded which). In DNA, the CDR3 is TGTGCCAGCAGTTTGGACAGGGCTCACGGCTACACCTTC. This translates into CASSLDRAHGYTF.